This T cell receptor beta chain appears in the sequencing data of a study of blood T cell repertoires in COVID-19. Background on the study: PBMCs, B-cell-depleted T cells, or T cells provided the cDNA or gDNA that made up the material.

Authors' processing steps: Cell counts per sample came from amplifying reference gene primers. TCRdb's copy holds only in-frame clones and misses some; the assay was immunoSEQ multiplex PCR. The DNA gave D and trimming, while V, J and clone size come from that table. Of over 100,000 clones detected, about 80% appear once; the ten largest clones hold about a sixth. The CDR3 consists of 14 residues. The germline V gene encodes CDR1 LNHDA and CDR2 SQIVND (reference sequence). Trimming removed 5 bases at V and 2 bases at J, with 12 bases between. This sequence was found in a man between 60 and 75 years old with active or convalescent COVID-19. The chain joins TRBV19 to TRBJ1-1; D unresolved. Sequences were obtained from peripheral blood. In DNA form, the CDR3 reads TGTGCCAGTAGTCCCCAGACAACTAACACTGAAGCTTTCTTT. This translates into CASSPQTTNTEAFF.